These 2 T cell receptor beta chains originate from one sample sequenced in a study of blood T cells in healthy people across ages. Primers used in a second PCR of about 6 to 11 cycles were a sample-barcoded 5' primer and a J-beta primer mix. TCRdb passed the 5' RACE reads through MiXCR, listing each CDR3 protein once. This sample has over a million distinct CDR3 sequences; roughly 60% occur once, and the top ten carry roughly 7%. Source material: blood. The receptors come from a man in his late teens or twenties in good health.

The chain uses TRBV12-3 or TRBV12-4 and TRBJ2-1, with unresolved D. CDR3 length: 13 amino acids. Trimming took 4 bases from V and 5 from J, leaving 9 bases between them. The CDR3 reads CASSSTYNNEQFF. CDR3 sequence (DNA): TGTGCCAGCAGTTCAACCTATAACAATGAGCAGTTCTTC.

The chain has TRBV7-6 and TRBJ2-3; D perhaps matches TRBD2 (7 bases). The CDR3 has 16 amino acids. Germline assignment: CDR1 SGHVS and CDR2 FNYEAQ. The ends were cut back, 1 base at V and 4 bases at J, with 15 bases in the middle. The CDR3 DNA is TGTGCCAGCAGCTTAGGAGAAGGGGGGGTCGCAGATACGCAGTATTTT. Translation gives CASSLGEGGVADTQYF. Filled out from reference TRBV7-6 and TRBJ2-3, the complete variable domain reads GAGVSQSPRYKVTKRGQDVALRCDPISGHVSLYWYRQALGQGPEFLTYFNYEAQQDKSGLPNDRFSAERPEGSISTLTIQRTEQRDSAMYRCASSLGEGGVADTQYFGPGTRLTVL.